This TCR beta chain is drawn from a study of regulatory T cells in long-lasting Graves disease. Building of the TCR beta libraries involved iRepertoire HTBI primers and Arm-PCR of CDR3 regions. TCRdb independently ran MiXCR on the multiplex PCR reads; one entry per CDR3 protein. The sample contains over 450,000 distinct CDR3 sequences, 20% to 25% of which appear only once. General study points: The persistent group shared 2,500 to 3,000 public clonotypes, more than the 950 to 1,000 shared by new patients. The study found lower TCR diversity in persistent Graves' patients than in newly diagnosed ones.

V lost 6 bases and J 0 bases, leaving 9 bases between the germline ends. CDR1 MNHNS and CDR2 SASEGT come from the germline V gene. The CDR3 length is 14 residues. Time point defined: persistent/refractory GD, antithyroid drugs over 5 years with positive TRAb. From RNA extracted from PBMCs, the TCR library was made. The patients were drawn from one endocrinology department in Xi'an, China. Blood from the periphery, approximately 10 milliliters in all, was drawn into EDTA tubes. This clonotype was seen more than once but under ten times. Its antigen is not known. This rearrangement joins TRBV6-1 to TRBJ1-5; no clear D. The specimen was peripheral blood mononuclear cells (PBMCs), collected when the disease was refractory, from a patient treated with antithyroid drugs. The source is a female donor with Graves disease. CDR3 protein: CASRPEGSNQPQHF. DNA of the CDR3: TGTGCCAGCAGGCCAGAGGGTAGCAATCAGCCCCAGCATTTT.